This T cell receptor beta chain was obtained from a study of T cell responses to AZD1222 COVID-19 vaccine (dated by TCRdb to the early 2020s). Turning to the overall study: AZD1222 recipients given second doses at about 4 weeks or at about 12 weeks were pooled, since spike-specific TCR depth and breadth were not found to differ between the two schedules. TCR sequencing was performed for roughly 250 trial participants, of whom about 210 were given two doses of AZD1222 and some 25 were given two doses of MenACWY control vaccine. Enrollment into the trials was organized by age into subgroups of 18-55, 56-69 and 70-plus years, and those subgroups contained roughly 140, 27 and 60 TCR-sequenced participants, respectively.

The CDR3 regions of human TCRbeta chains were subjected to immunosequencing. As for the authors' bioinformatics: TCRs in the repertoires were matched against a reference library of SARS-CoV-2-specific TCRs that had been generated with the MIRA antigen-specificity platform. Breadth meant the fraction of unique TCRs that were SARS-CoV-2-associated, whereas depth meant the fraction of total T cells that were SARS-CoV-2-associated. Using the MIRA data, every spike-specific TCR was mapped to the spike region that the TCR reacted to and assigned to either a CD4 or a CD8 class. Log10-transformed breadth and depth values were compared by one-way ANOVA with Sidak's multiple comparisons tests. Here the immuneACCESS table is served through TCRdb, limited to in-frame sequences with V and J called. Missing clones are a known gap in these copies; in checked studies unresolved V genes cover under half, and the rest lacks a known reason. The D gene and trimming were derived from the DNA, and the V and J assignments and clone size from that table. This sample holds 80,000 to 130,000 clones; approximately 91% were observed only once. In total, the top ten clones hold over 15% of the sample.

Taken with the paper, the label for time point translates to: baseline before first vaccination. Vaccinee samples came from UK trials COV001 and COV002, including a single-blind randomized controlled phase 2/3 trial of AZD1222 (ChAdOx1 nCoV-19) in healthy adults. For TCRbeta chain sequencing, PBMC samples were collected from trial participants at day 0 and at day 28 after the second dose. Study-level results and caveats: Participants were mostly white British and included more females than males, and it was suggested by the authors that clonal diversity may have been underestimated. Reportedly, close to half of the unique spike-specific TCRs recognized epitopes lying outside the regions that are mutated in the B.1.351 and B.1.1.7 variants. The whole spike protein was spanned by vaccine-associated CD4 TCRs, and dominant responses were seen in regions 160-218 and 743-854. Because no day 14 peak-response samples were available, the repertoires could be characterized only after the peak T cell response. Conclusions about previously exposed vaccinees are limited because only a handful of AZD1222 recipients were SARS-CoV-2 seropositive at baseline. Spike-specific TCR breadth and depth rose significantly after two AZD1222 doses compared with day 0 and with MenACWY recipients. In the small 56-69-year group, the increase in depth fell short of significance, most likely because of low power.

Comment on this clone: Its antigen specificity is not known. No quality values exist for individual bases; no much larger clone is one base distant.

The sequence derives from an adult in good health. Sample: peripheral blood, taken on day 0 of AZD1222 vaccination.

The sequenced DNA is TGTGCCAGCAGTTTCTTCGCCAGGGAGAGTGAGCAGTTCTTC. Its protein reads: CASSFFARESEQFF. This chain joins TRBV27 to TRBJ2-1, with a tentative D call of TRBD1 or TRBD2, each matching 5 bases. From a lookup of the germline V gene (reference sequence), CDR1 and CDR2 are MNHEY and SMNVEV. From the cysteine up to the phenylalanine, the CDR3 has a length of 14 residues. Just the 42-base CDR3 DNA is kept, in frame starting at base 1. The V end loses 3 bases and the J end loses 9 bases, and a stretch of 15 bases separates them.